Following are 18 T cell receptor beta chains from one sample sequenced in a study of T-cell reconstitution after alpha-beta-depleted transplantation in children. Using unique molecular identifiers, the investigators prepared the TCRbeta library. TCRdb re-called the PCR reads through MiXCR, storing one row per CDR3 protein. This sample yields about 540,000 distinct CDR3 sequences, of which 15% to 20% are seen a single time; 2.5% to 3.5% belongs to the top ten. Here the sequenced sample was PBMCs from the stem cell graft donor, taken from the stem cell graft. The receptors were gathered from a human donor who donated a stem cell graft to a child with acute lymphoblastic leukemia.

This clonotype occurred a few times. The V call is TRBV7-2, the J call TRBJ1-4; D call uncertain. This CDR3 has 13 residues. Per the germline V gene, CDR1 is SGHTA and CDR2 is FQGNSA. Trimming removed 1 base at V and 7 bases at J, with 7 bases between. CDR3 DNA sequence: TGTGCCAGCAGCTTAGGTGTTTCTGAAAAACTGTTTTTT. It is translated as CASSLGVSEKLFF.

The J gene is TRBJ2-1, the V gene TRBV2; possibly TRBD1 or TRBD2 for D (5 bases each). V was trimmed by 7 bases and J by 2 bases, leaving 12 bases between them. Germline CDR1 reads SNHLY; CDR2 reads FYNNEI. CDR3 length equals 14 residues. The CDR3 DNA is TGTGCCAGCACCGCCGGGACCACCTACAATGAGCAGTTCTTC. Translation gives CASTAGTTYNEQFF.

The chain is built from TRBV4-1 and TRBJ2-7; 8 nucleotides match TRBD2. CDR1 and CDR2 (germline): MGHRA, YSYEKL. The V and J ends lost 1 base and 0 bases, in that order; junction bases with no gene match: 11. This CDR3 region has 18 residues. The CDR3 reads CASSQVGGAGGPSYEQYF. CDR3 bases: TGCGCCAGCAGCCAAGTCGGAGGCGCGGGAGGTCCCTCCTACGAGCAGTACTTC.

This clonotype occurred many times. The chain links TRBV5-1 to TRBJ2-5; 10 nucleotides agree with TRBD2. The germline V gene has CDR1 SGHRS and CDR2 YFSETQ. CDR3 length equals 15 residues. Trimming at V came to 0 bases and at J to 7 bases, leaving 6 bases not matched to a gene. The chain's CDR3 is CASSLVPSGRWTQYF. The CDR3 DNA follows: TGCGCCAGCAGCTTGGTCCCTAGCGGGAGATGGACCCAGTACTTC.

The chain links TRBV5-1 to TRBJ1-3; D unclear. CDR3 length: 14 residues. Trimming removed 8 bases from V and 0 bases from J, with 12 bases in between. From germline, CDR1 is SGHRS and CDR2 YFSETQ. The CDR3 protein is CARRAACSGNTIYF. CDR3 coding DNA: TGCGCCAGACGGGCTGCTTGCTCTGGAAACACCATATATTTT.

This clonotype came up a few times. The rearrangement uses TRBV5-1 and TRBJ2-1, with 10 bases lining up with TRBD2. This CDR3 comprises 16 residues. J was trimmed by 8 bases and V by 0 bases; bases with no gene match: 8. Germline V CDR1 and CDR2: SGHRS, YFSETQ. As DNA, the CDR3 is TGCGCCAGCAGCTTGGCGGGTAGCGGGAGGATATATGAGCAGTTCTTC. Amino acids: CASSLAGSGRIYEQFF.

There are a few counts of this clonotype. The CDR3 is CASSLTRSLLSYGYTF. The CDR3, as DNA: TGTGCCAGCAGTCTGACTCGTTCCCTTTTGAGCTATGGCTACACCTTC. This chain links TRBV12-3 or TRBV12-4 with TRBJ1-2; D unresolved. The CDR3 is 16 residues long. The V gene lost 5 bases and the J gene lost 4 bases, with 20 bases spanning the gap.

This clonotype was seen only a few times. The rearrangement joins TRBV5-1 to TRBJ1-1; D unresolved. The V and J ends lost 6 bases and 1 base respectively, with 13 bases between them. The CDR3 consists of 14 residues. Germline CDR1 reads SGHRS; CDR2 reads YFSETQ. In nucleotides, the CDR3 is TGCGCCAGCACCCACCCTGGGCAGAACACTGAAGCTTTCTTT. Translating gives CASTHPGQNTEAFF.

This clonotype was picked up a small number of times. A junction boundary mismatches the germline segment, possibly from a read error. This rearrangement joins TRBV12-3 or TRBV12-4 to TRBJ2-1; D perhaps matches TRBD1 (6 bases). CDR3 size: 11 residues. The CDR3 DNA follows: TGTGCCAGCACTTTACAGGGTGAGCAGTTCTTC. Protein: CASTLQGEQFF.

This clonotype was recorded many times. The chain is built from TRBV20-1 and TRBJ2-3, with TRBD2 identical over 7 bases. Germline CDR1 reads DFQATT; CDR2 reads SNEGSKA (reference sequence). The ends lost 0 bases at V and 6 bases at J; junction bases unmatched: 15. The CDR3 spans 17 residues. DNA for the CDR3: TGCAGTGCTAGAGATTCCCCCCAGCGGGAAAGGTTCGATACGCAGTATTTT. It specifies CSARDSPQRERFDTQYF.

This sequence joins TRBV7-9 and TRBJ2-7; 11 nucleotides align to TRBD2. CDR3 length: 16 amino acids. The junction had 11 bases not matched to a gene; V was cut back by 5 bases and J by 5 bases. Germline CDR1 reads SEHNR; CDR2 reads FQNEAQ (reference sequence). This chain's CDR3 is CASSLLAGGPVDEQYF. For the CDR3, the DNA is TGTGCCAGCAGCCTGTTAGCGGGAGGGCCGGTTGACGAGCAGTACTTC.

This clonotype turned up a few times. The rearrangement uses TRBV5-6 and TRBJ2-1, with TRBD1 identical over 7 bases. This CDR3 has 15 amino acids. Germline values: CDR1 SGHDT, CDR2 YYEEEE. V lost 6 bases to trimming and J lost 2 bases; unmatched junction nucleotides: 8. CDR3 coding DNA: TGTGCCAGCAACAGGGGACCTTCCCCCTACAATGAGCAGTTCTTC. It encodes CASNRGPSPYNEQFF.

This clonotype was detected a few times. J is TRBJ1-1 and V is TRBV10-3, with D unclear. This CDR3 is 14 amino acids long. Trimming left V 0 bases short and J 6 bases short, with 11 bases between. Germline loops: CDR1 ENHRY, CDR2 SYGVKD. The CDR3 loop reads CAISESSHGPEAFF. CDR3 DNA: TGTGCCATCAGTGAGTCCTCCCATGGCCCTGAAGCTTTCTTT.

In its sample, this clonotype was seen many times. This rearrangement joins TRBV5-1 to TRBJ2-1; D possibly corresponds to TRBD2 (6 bases). This CDR3 spans 15 amino acids. The germline V gene encodes CDR1 SGHRS and CDR2 YFSETQ. Between the trimmed V and J ends, which lost 4 bases and 1 base, there was a span of 12 bases. This CDR3 reads CASSLRRGSYNEQFF. The CDR3 DNA reads TGCGCCAGCAGCCTTAGGAGGGGTTCCTACAATGAGCAGTTCTTC.

The CDR3 coding sequence is TGTGCCAGCTCACCACGGCAGCCTAATGAAAAACTGTTTTTT. Its protein is CASSPRQPNEKLFF. The chain is built from TRBV18 and TRBJ1-4; D call uncertain. CDR3 size: 14 residues. The germline V gene encodes CDR1 KGHSH and CDR2 LQKENI. V lost 1 base to trimming and J lost 3 bases, with 6 bases between them.

There are a few counts of this clonotype. The rearrangement uses TRBV12-3 or TRBV12-4 and TRBJ2-7, with D possibly matching TRBD2 (5 bases). This CDR3 comprises 14 residues. The V end was cut by 5 bases, the J end by 4 bases, with 15 bases between. This chain's CDR3 is CASSPGKGGYEQYF. The DNA for the CDR3 is TGTGCCAGCAGTCCCGGGAAGGGCGGATACGAGCAGTACTTC.

This clonotype appeared a few times. This chain joins TRBV4-1 and TRBJ1-2; no firm D call. Trimming pared 1 base from V and 5 bases from J, leaving 20 bases between. The CDR3 is made up of 17 amino acids. Germline values: CDR1 MGHRA, CDR2 YSYEKL. In DNA, the CDR3 is TGCGCCAGCAGCCAAGGCTTTGGGTTCAGTCACTCTTATGGCTACACCTTC. Its protein product is CASSQGFGFSHSYGYTF.

The V gene is TRBV4-1, the J gene TRBJ2-5; TRBD2 matches at 7 bases. The CDR3 contains 17 residues. In germline, CDR1 is MGHRA, CDR2 YSYEKL. V lost 2 bases, J lost 3 bases, and 12 bases stayed unmatched. The CDR3, as DNA: TGCGCCAGCAGCCAATTGCCTGGTCCAGCGGGAAAAGAGACCCAGTACTTC. This encodes CASSQLPGPAGKETQYF.